The 32 T cell receptor beta chains given below trace back to one sample, sequenced in a study of blood T cell repertoires in COVID-19. Generated by immunoSEQ multiplex PCR, the TCRdb table keeps only in-frame clones and is missing some. The sample holds about 240,000 clones; 83% are singletons and the top ten take over 4.5%. The material sequenced was peripheral blood. The receptors come from a human donor in a cohort sampled during active COVID-19.

The V and J genes are TRBV6-2 or TRBV6-3 and TRBJ1-3; D is ambiguous. Trimming pared 5 bases from V and 0 bases from J, leaving 8 bases between. Germline V CDR1 and CDR2: MNHEY, SVGEGT. The CDR3 is 14 residues long. CDR3 bases: TGTGCCAGCAGTAAAAGCTTCTCTGGAAACACCATATATTTT. As protein: CASSKSFSGNTIYF.

This clone came up a few times. The chain combines TRBV5-5 with TRBJ1-1; 7 positions match TRBD1. The germline gives CDR1 SGHKS, CDR2 YYEKEE (reference sequence). V shed 5 bases, J shed 1 base, and the junction held 11 bases outside the gene matches. The CDR3 consists of 16 residues. The CDR3 is CASSGGGTQRNTEAFF. CDR3 DNA: TGTGCCAGCAGTGGAGGGGGCACACAGAGGAACACTGAAGCTTTCTTT.

The rearrangement links TRBV4-2 to TRBJ2-7; a possible D gene is TRBD1 (6 bases). V lost 0 bases to trimming and J lost 5 bases, with 14 bases between them. The CDR3 runs 15 residues. Germline V lookup: CDR1 LGHNA, CDR2 YNFKEQ. This CDR3 reads CASSQDNRADDEQYF. CDR3 coding DNA: TGTGCCAGCAGCCAAGATAACAGGGCGGACGACGAGCAGTACTTC.

The chain carries TRBV4-1 and TRBJ1-4; tentative D call: TRBD1 (6 bases). The CDR3 extends over 15 amino acids. The germline V and J ends were trimmed by 4 bases and 3 bases, with 12 bases remaining between them. Germline lookup yields CDR1 MGHRA and CDR2 YSYEKL. The CDR3 reads CASSLRTEANEKLFF. As DNA, the CDR3 is TGCGCCAGCAGCCTCCGGACAGAAGCTAATGAAAAACTGTTTTTT.

The V and J genes are TRBV24-1 and TRBJ2-2; D perhaps matches TRBD1 (6 bases). Looked up from germline, CDR1 is KGHDR and CDR2 is SFDVKD. CDR3 size: 16 residues. V gave up 2 bases and J gave up 4 bases, with 13 bases separating them. The CDR3 protein is CATSDWTASGTGELFF. The CDR3 DNA sequence: TGTGCCACCAGTGATTGGACAGCTTCTGGCACCGGGGAGCTGTTTTTT.

The sample holds a few counts of this clone. Written as DNA, the CDR3 is TGTGCCAGCAGCCAAGAATGGAGCTGGGGAGAGGCCTACGAGCAGTACTTC. As protein: CASSQEWSWGEAYEQYF. J is TRBJ2-7 and V is TRBV4-2, with a possible D match to TRBD2 (5 bases). CDR1 LGHNA and CDR2 YNFKEQ come from the germline V gene. The CDR3 runs to 17 residues. V lost 0 bases, J lost 2 bases, and 17 bases lay in between.

The chain joins TRBV5-1 to TRBJ2-5; TRBD2 agrees at 8 bases. The germline V gene encodes CDR1 SGHRS and CDR2 YFSETQ. V dropped 0 bases and J dropped 3; count of bases not matched to a gene: 4. CDR3 size: 15 residues. This CDR3 is CASSLGGGLKETQYF. CDR3 nucleotide sequence: TGCGCCAGCAGCTTGGGCGGGGGGCTCAAAGAGACCCAGTACTTC.

This sequence joins TRBV4-2 and TRBJ2-1; TRBD2 matches 9 bases. V lost 0 bases to trimming and J lost 4 bases; unmatched junction nucleotides: 7. CDR3 length: 17 residues. Germline lookup yields CDR1 LGHNA and CDR2 YNFKEQ. As DNA, the CDR3 is TGTGCCAGCAGCCAAGATTTCCGACTAGCGGAGTACAATGAGCAGTTCTTC. Amino acids: CASSQDFRLAEYNEQFF.

The genes are TRBV5-5 and TRBJ1-5, with 9 bases aligning to TRBD1. This CDR3 has 18 amino acids. Germline V gene sequence: CDR1 SGHKS, CDR2 YYEKEE (reference sequence). With V trimmed by 4 bases and J by 6 bases, 17 bases remained unmatched. The CDR3 DNA follows: TGTGCCAGCAGCAAATACCTTCCGCGACAGGGGGATTTTCAGCCCCAGCATTTT. Its translation is CASSKYLPRQGDFQPQHF.

The chain links TRBV6-5 to TRBJ2-7, with TRBD1 matching 10 bases. The germline gives CDR1 MNHEY, CDR2 SVGAGI. The CDR3 loop spans 16 amino acids. The V and J ends lost 0 bases and 4 bases, in that order; junction bases with no gene match: 6. CDR3 residues: CASSYSMTGGLYEQYF. DNA for the CDR3: TGTGCCAGCAGTTACTCTATGACAGGGGGCTTATACGAGCAGTACTTC.

This clone was counted between two and nine times. The V gene is TRBV27, the J gene TRBJ1-4; D gene ambiguous. The V and J ends lost 1 base and 5 bases respectively, with 8 bases between them. This CDR3 contains 14 residues. Germline CDR1 and CDR2: MNHEY and SMNVEV (reference sequence). CDR3 residues: CASSLLATNEKLFF. The CDR3 DNA reads as TGTGCCAGCAGTTTATTAGCTACCAATGAAAAACTGTTTTTT.

V is TRBV4-1 and J is TRBJ2-5, with 11 nucleotides matching TRBD2. The junction had 13 bases not matched to a gene; V was cut back by 1 base and J by 3 bases. This CDR3 has 19 residues. Germline V CDR1 and CDR2: MGHRA, YSYEKL. The CDR3 DNA reads as TGCGCCAGCAGCCAAGCTCGGGGGACTAGCGGATCTCAGGAAGAGACCCAGTACTTC. Translation gives CASSQARGTSGSQEETQYF.

This clone came up a few times. The chain uses TRBV28 and TRBJ2-6, with D perhaps TRBD1 (5 bases). V was pared by 2 bases and J by 2 bases, with 10 bases between. Germline V lookup: CDR1 MDHEN, CDR2 SYDVKM. The CDR3 totals 16 residues. The DNA for the CDR3 is TGTGCCAGCAGTTTACCCCAGGGTGCTGGGGCCAACGTCCTGACTTTC. Translated: CASSLPQGAGANVLTF.

The chain combines TRBV28 with TRBJ2-7, with 9 bases matching TRBD1. The CDR3 consists of 15 residues. CDR1 and CDR2 (germline): MDHEN, SYDVKM. V gave up 4 bases and J gave up 1 base; unmatched junction bases: 5. CDR3: CASSSTGTGSYEQYF. The CDR3 DNA reads TGTGCCAGCAGTTCCACCGGGACAGGGTCCTACGAGCAGTACTTC.

This clone was detected only once. The chain recombines TRBV30 with TRBJ1-1; D not resolved. The CDR3 totals 14 residues. V shed 5 bases and J shed 4 bases, with 17 bases lying between them. CDR1 and CDR2 from the germline V gene are GTSNPN and SVGIG (reference sequence). The CDR3 here is CAWYKAGSGTEAFF. The CDR3 DNA sequence: TGTGCCTGGTATAAAGCGGGCAGCGGCACTGAAGCTTTCTTT. The full variable domain, in which reference TRBV30 and TRBJ1-1 provide the parts outside the CDR3, is SQTIHQWPATLVQPVGSPLSLECTVEGTSNPNLYWYRQAAGRGLQLLFYSVGIGQISSEVPQNLSASRPQDRQFILSSKKLLLSDSGFYLCAWYKAGSGTEAFFGQGTRLTVV.

The V gene is TRBV5-1, the J gene TRBJ2-3; D unresolved. The ends were cut back, 0 bases at V and 5 bases at J, with 13 bases in the middle. Per the germline V gene, CDR1 is SGHRS and CDR2 is YFSETQ. This CDR3 contains 15 residues. DNA for the CDR3: TGCGCCAGCAGCTTGGCGATTGACTCCCTAGATACGCAGTATTTT. Translated, it gives CASSLAIDSLDTQYF.

Remarks on this clone: The same CDR3 can be traced to other DNA sequences in this sample. The V call is TRBV5-1, the J call TRBJ2-5, with TRBD1 matching 8 bases. The CDR3 length is 15 residues. Germline loops: CDR1 SGHRS, CDR2 YFSETQ. V lost 0 bases to trimming and J lost 1 base; unmatched junction nucleotides: 2. The CDR3 is CASSLGRGRQETQYF. As DNA, the CDR3 is TGCGCCAGCAGCTTGGGCAGGGGGCGCCAAGAGACCCAGTACTTC.

The chain is built from TRBV24-1 and TRBJ1-2; a possible D gene is TRBD1 (5 bases). Germline V CDR1 and CDR2: KGHDR, SFDVKD. The CDR3 is made up of 13 amino acids. Deletions cut 4 bases from V and 8 bases from J, with 13 bases between. In nucleotides, the CDR3 is TGTGCCACCAGTGACCGGGACTCCCAAGGCTACACCTTC. Its translation is CATSDRDSQGYTF.

The V gene is TRBV4-2, the J gene TRBJ2-7; 10 bases fit TRBD2. The length of the CDR3 is 16 residues. V was clipped by 4 bases and J by 0 bases; unmatched bases: 6. Germline V gene lookup returns CDR1 LGHNA and CDR2 YNFKEQ. This CDR3 is CASSPRTSGVSYEQYF. In DNA form, the CDR3 reads TGTGCCAGCAGCCCCCGGACTAGCGGCGTCTCCTACGAGCAGTACTTC.

The rearrangement uses TRBV28 and TRBJ2-1; 11 nucleotides agree with TRBD2. CDR3 size: 17 residues. Germline V CDR1 and CDR2: MDHEN, SYDVKM. V lost 7 bases to trimming and J lost 2 bases; unmatched junction nucleotides: 10. The CDR3 bases are TGTGCCAGCACCTCGCTAGCGGGAGGCCATACCTACAATGAGCAGTTCTTC. Protein: CASTSLAGGHTYNEQFF.

This chain connects TRBV7-9 to TRBJ2-1; 9 bases are shared with TRBD2. Germline CDR1 is SEHNR and CDR2 is FQNEAQ (reference sequence). The junction had 10 bases not matched to a gene; V was cut back by 1 base and J by 3 bases. The CDR3 spans 18 residues. The CDR3 coding sequence is TGTGCCAGCAGCTTAGGGCGATTAGCGGGAGTAGGCTACAATGAGCAGTTCTTC. This codes for CASSLGRLAGVGYNEQFF.

The chain is built from TRBV6-5 and TRBJ2-2; 7 nucleotides match TRBD1. V shed 6 bases and J 5 bases; nucleotides not matched to a gene: 9. The CDR3 contains 15 residues. Germline V gene sequence: CDR1 MNHEY, CDR2 SVGAGI. The CDR3 region has the DNA TGTGCCAGCAGATCACAGGGGATAGGAACCGGGGAGCTGTTTTTT. Translating it yields CASRSQGIGTGELFF.

The chain links TRBV7-2 to TRBJ2-1; 9 nucleotides line up with TRBD2. Trimming cost V 5 bases and J 3 bases; bases outside gene matches: 5. The CDR3 contains 15 residues. The germline V gene encodes CDR1 SGHTA and CDR2 FQGNSA. The CDR3: CASSPFSGGYNEQFF. As DNA, the CDR3 is TGTGCCAGCAGCCCCTTTAGCGGGGGCTACAATGAGCAGTTCTTC.

The V and J genes are TRBV2 and TRBJ1-2; 8 bases are a match to TRBD1. CDR3 length equals 14 residues. V trimming: 2 bases; J trimming: 7 bases; junction bases outside the gene matches: 6. Germline loops: CDR1 SNHLY, CDR2 FYNNEI. CDR3 sequence reads: CASSERSGGSGYTF. Written as DNA, the CDR3 is TGTGCCAGCAGTGAAAGGTCAGGGGGCTCTGGCTACACCTTC. The full variable domain, completed using reference TRBV2 and TRBJ1-2, is EPEVTQTPSHQVTQMGQEVILRCVPISNHLYFYWYRQILGQKVEFLVSFYNNEISEKSEIFDDQFSVERPDGSNFTLKIRSTKLEDSAMYFCASSERSGGSGYTFGSGTRLTVV.

The chain employs TRBV19 and TRBJ1-5; 8 bases align to TRBD1. Germline V gene sequence: CDR1 LNHDA, CDR2 SQIVND (reference sequence). The CDR3 contains 15 residues. The J segment lost 4 bases and the V segment lost 5 bases, leaving 7 bases of the junction unmatched. CDR3 loop: CASSFPRGQNQPQHF. CDR3 sequence (DNA): TGTGCCAGTAGTTTTCCCAGGGGGCAGAATCAGCCCCAGCATTTT.

V gene TRBV10-3 combines with J gene TRBJ2-1; possible D gene TRBD1, 6 bases. This CDR3 has 12 amino acids. V was trimmed by 10 bases and J by 10 bases, leaving 17 bases between them. The germline V gene has CDR1 ENHRY and CDR2 SYGVKD. The CDR3 nucleotides read TGTGCCACCTCCACGGCAGGGGAAGAGCAGTTCTTC. This gives the protein CATSTAGEEQFF.

The rearrangement uses TRBV5-1 and TRBJ2-6, with TRBD1 identical over 8 bases. CDR3 length: 20 residues. Germline CDR1 reads SGHRS; CDR2 reads YFSETQ. V was clipped by 0 bases and J by 0 bases; unmatched bases: 11. The CDR3, as DNA: TGCGCCAGCAGCTTGGCGGCAGGGGGCGCCCAGAGCTCTGGGGCCAACGTCCTGACTTTC. Protein sequence: CASSLAAGGAQSSGANVLTF.

The V gene is TRBV19, the J gene TRBJ2-4; possibly TRBD2 for D (5 bases). The CDR3 runs 14 residues. Germline CDR1 LNHDA, CDR2 SQIVND (reference sequence). Trimming pared 2 bases from V and 5 bases from J, leaving 10 bases between. The CDR3 DNA follows: TGTGCCAGTAGTATAAGGGAGACCCAAAACATTCAGTACTTC. Translation: CASSIRETQNIQYF.

This sequence joins TRBV9 and TRBJ2-1; D may be TRBD1 (6 bases). Looked up from germline, CDR1 is SGDLS and CDR2 is YYNGEE. The CDR3 has 14 residues. V was shortened by 3 bases and J by 6 bases, with 13 bases between the two germline ends. The CDR3 reads CASSASGTSNEQFF. For the CDR3, the DNA is TGTGCCAGCAGCGCGTCCGGGACATCCAATGAGCAGTTCTTC.

The chain links TRBV19 to TRBJ2-3; a weak D match, TRBD1 (6 bases). Germline CDR1 LNHDA, CDR2 SQIVND (reference sequence). This CDR3 has 15 residues. Trimming removed 6 bases from V and 4 bases from J, with 17 bases in between. The CDR3 DNA reads as TGTGCCAGTAGCACAGGGTTTCGGAGTTCAGATACGCAGTATTTT. Encoded protein: CASSTGFRSSDTQYF.

About this clone itself: This may stem from a read error, because a much larger clone lies one nucleotide away. The gene calls are TRBV6-5 and TRBJ2-7; no clear D gene. CDR1 and CDR2 from the germline V gene are MNHEY and SVGAGI. Trimming took 5 bases from V and 3 from J, leaving 5 bases between them. CDR3 length: 11 amino acids. The CDR3 sequence is CASSTHYEQYF. In DNA form, the CDR3 reads TGTGCCAGCAGTACACACTACGAGCAGTACTTC.

The chain combines TRBV3-1 (or the pseudogene TRBV3-2) with TRBJ1-5, with 10 nucleotides matching TRBD1. V dropped 5 bases and J dropped 2; count of bases not matched to a gene: 0. This CDR3 is 14 amino acids long. Germline V gene lookup returns CDR1 LGHDT and CDR2 YNNKEL (reference sequence). The CDR3 nucleotides read TGTGCCAGCAGCGGGACAGGGGGCAATCAGCCCCAGCATTTT. Protein: CASSGTGGNQPQHF.